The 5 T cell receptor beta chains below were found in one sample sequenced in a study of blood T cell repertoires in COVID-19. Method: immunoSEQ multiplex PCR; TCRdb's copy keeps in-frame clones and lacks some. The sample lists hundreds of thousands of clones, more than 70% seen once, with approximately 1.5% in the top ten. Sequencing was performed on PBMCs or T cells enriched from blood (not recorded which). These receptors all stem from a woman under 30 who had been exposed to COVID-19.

CDR3 bases: TGCGCCAGCAGCCAAGACGGCAGGGGCGCCTATAATTCACCCCTCCACTTT. It encodes CASSQDGRGAYNSPLHF. The chain joins TRBV4-1 to TRBJ1-6, with D possibly TRBD1 on 6 matching bases. Per germline, CDR1 MGHRA and CDR2 YSYEKL. The V end lost 0 bases, the J end lost 2 bases, and 11 bases lay between the germline ends. This CDR3 spans 17 amino acids.

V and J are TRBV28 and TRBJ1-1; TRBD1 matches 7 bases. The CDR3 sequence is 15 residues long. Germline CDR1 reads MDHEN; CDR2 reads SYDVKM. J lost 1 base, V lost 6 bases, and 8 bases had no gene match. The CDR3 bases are TGTGCCAGCAGCCTCACCAGGACAGGGAACACTGAAGCTTTCTTT. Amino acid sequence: CASSLTRTGNTEAFF.

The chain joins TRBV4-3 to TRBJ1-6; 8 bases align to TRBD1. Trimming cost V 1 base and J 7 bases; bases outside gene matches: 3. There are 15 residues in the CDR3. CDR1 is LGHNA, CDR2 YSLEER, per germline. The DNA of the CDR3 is TGCGCCAGCAGCCAAGCGACAGGGGTGAATTCACCCCTCCACTTT. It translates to CASSQATGVNSPLHF.

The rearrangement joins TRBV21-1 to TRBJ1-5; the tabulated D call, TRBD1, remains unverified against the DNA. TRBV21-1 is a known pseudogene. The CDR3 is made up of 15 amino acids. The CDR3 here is CASSKEGQGYQPQHF. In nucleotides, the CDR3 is TGTGCCAGCAGCAAAGAGGGACAGGGTTATCAGCCCCAGCATTTT.

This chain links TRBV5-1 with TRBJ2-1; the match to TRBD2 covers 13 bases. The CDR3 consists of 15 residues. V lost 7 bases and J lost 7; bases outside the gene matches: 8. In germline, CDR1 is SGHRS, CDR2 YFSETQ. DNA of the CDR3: TGCGCCAGCTCCCTCGGGACTAGCGGGACGAATGAGCAGTTCTTC. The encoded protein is CASSLGTSGTNEQFF. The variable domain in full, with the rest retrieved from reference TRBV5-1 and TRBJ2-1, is KAGVTQTPRYLIKTRGQQVTLSCSPISGHRSVSWYQQTPGQGLQFLFEYFSETQRNKGNFPGRFSGRQFSNSRSEMNVSTLELGDSALYLCASSLGTSGTNEQFFGPGTRLTVL.